Sequencing of this TCR beta chain was carried out in a study of T-cell reconstitution after alpha-beta-depleted transplantation in children. Unique molecular identifiers featured in how the TCRbeta library was prepared. Each CDR3 protein gets one entry after TCRdb re-called the PCR reads with MiXCR. The sample has some 500,000 distinct CDR3 sequences, approximately 20% seen once. V was pared by 0 bases and J by 0 bases, with 9 bases between. The germline V gene has CDR1 MGHRA and CDR2 YSYEKL. This CDR3 has 16 amino acids. The sequences come from PBMCs from the stem cell graft donor, collected from the stem cell graft. This sequence joins TRBV4-1 and TRBJ1-3; D remains unclear. The TCR comes from a human donor who donated a stem cell graft to a child with acute lymphoblastic leukemia. CDR3 sequence reads: CASSQEPVSSGNTIYF. CDR3 nucleotide sequence: TGCGCCAGCAGCCAAGAACCCGTATCCTCTGGAAACACCATATATTTT.